This T cell receptor (beta chain) was identified during a study of CD8+ T cells in alopecia areata (dated by TCRdb to 2016 to 2019). About the study as a whole: The treated patients, all with moderate-to-severe alopecia areata, were enrolled in an open-label pilot trial of oral tofacitinib given at 5 to 10 mg twice daily. Patients received tofacitinib for 6 to 18 months and were then followed off drug for 6 months to check for delayed response and recurrence. The study used high-throughput TCRbeta sequencing to examine T cell clonal expansion in alopecia areata, in both the C3H/HeJ mouse model and human patients. Human TCRbeta sequencing covered scalp tissue and sorted CD4+ and CD8+ peripheral blood T cells from patchy and totalis/universalis alopecia areata patients and healthy controls. Biopsies were taken from tofacitinib-treated patients at baseline and at 4 and 24 weeks of treatment, and a later scalp biopsy was taken in several of the tofacitinib-treated patients. Scalp clonality was compared among normal scalp (n=4), patchy alopecia areata scalp (n=8), and alopecia totalis/universalis scalp (n=8). The RNA source kit depended on sample type: the PAXgene miRNA kit for fixed scalp, the miRNeasy kit for PBMCs, and the RNeasy kit for mouse skin. TCRbeta CDR3 regions were amplified by immunoSEQ multiplex PCR with 35 Vbeta forward and 13 Jbeta reverse primers. Overall results and qualifications from the work: Unlike mouse skin, where gammadelta T cells dominate, normal human skin contains resident alphabeta T cells that get sequenced too, which complicates analysis of the scalp TCR repertoire. Shared TCR sequences between patients were less evident than in mice, which may be partly attributable to HLA diversity in the patient population. Compared with normal scalp, lesional scalp, particularly in alopecia totalis/universalis, had higher clonality and more expanded CD8+ clones, which suggests antigenic drive.

Libraries came from the immunoSEQ multiplex PCR assay. RNA was extracted from all samples and reverse transcribed into cDNA as template for TCR sequencing. First-strand cDNA was synthesized using SuperScript III with a 2:1 mix of oligo-dT and random hexamers. Amplification bias was assessed with a synthetic immune receptor repertoire, and residual bias was removed computationally. Per the source publication's procedure: Raw reads were preprocessed for error removal, and CDR3 was defined according to IMGT conventions as running from the conserved cysteine to phenylalanine. Clonality was computed as 1 minus the Shannon entropy, with the entropy normalized by log2 of the number of productive unique TCRs. Whether each scalp clone was CD4 or CD8 was inferred by checking scalp TCRbeta sequences against the CD4 and CD8 repertoires from sorted blood. The table comes from immuneACCESS by way of TCRdb, which keeps in-frame sequences with V and J called. Part of the clones is missing from these tables; in studies checked, under half for an unresolved V gene and the rest for unknown reasons. Clone size and V and J calls were adopted from that table, with D and trimming inferred from the DNA. This sample gives 110,000 or so clones in total; 35% to 40% of them show up just once. 3.1% of the sample goes to the ten largest clones.

V drops 0 bases and J drops 0 bases, leaving 4 bases in between. The germline V gene yields SGHRS for CDR1 and YFSETQ for CDR2. Taken from cysteine to phenylalanine, the CDR3 has 14 residues. Left in the record is the CDR3 DNA by itself, 42 bases read in frame from the first base. Worth noting for this clone: This receptor's antigen is unknown. No base quality information exists; no much larger clone differs at one position.

Lesional scalp punch biopsies and peripheral blood were obtained from alopecia areata patients. After PBMCs were isolated by density centrifugation and stained for CD3, CD4 and CD8, a FACSAria was used to sort CD4+ and CD8+ T cells. The rearranged segments are TRBV5-1 and TRBJ1-3, with the D gene not clear enough to name. The TCR sequence derives from a human donor with alopecia areata. Specimen: CD4+ T cells sorted from blood. CDR3 reads: CASSLGNSGNTIYF. The base sequence is TGCGCCAGCAGCTTGGGAAACTCTGGAAACACCATATATTTT. Reference TRBV5-1 and TRBJ1-3 genes cover what lies past the CDR3, so the full variable domain is KAGVTQTPRYLIKTRGQQVTLSCSPISGHRSVSWYQQTPGQGLQFLFEYFSETQRNKGNFPGRFSGRQFSNSRSEMNVSTLELGDSALYLCASSLGNSGNTIYFGEGSWLTVV.